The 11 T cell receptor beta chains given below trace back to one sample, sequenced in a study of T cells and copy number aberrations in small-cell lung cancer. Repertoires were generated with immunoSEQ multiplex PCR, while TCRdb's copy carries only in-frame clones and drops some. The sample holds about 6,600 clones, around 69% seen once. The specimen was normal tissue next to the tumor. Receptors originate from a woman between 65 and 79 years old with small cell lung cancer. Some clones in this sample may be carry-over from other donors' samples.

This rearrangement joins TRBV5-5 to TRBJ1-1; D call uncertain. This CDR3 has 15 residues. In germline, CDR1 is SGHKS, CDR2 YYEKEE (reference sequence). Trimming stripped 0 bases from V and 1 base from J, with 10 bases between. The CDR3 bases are TGTGCCAGCAGCTTGGATGTCAGCCCGAACACTGAAGCTTTCTTT. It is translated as CASSLDVSPNTEAFF.

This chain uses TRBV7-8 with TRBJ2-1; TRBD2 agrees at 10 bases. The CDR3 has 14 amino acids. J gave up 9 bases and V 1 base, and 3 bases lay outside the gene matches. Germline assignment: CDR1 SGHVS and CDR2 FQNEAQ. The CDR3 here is CASSLGTSGGEQFF. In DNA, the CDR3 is TGTGCCAGCAGCTTAGGGACTAGCGGTGGTGAGCAGTTCTTC.

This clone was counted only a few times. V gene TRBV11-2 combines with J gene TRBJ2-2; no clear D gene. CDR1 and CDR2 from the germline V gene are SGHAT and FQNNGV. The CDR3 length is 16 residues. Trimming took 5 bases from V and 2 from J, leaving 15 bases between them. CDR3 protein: CASSTFLGLNTGELFF. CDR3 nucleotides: TGTGCCAGCAGCACCTTCTTGGGCCTTAACACCGGGGAGCTGTTTTTT.

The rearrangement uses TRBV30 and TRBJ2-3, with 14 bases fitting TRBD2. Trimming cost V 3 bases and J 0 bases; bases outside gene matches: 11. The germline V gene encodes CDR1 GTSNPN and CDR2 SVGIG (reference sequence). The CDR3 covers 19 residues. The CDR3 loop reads CAWRASSGLAGASTDTQYF. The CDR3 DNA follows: TGTGCCTGGAGGGCAAGTTCGGGACTAGCGGGGGCTAGCACAGATACGCAGTATTTT.

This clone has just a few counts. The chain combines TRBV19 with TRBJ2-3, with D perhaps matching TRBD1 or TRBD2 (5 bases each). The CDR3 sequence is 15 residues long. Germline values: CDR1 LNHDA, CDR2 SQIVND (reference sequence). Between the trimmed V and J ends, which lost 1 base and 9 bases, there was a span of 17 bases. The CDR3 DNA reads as TGTGCCAGTAGTATAGCGGGACCGGACGGAGCCACGCAGTATTTT. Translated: CASSIAGPDGATQYF.

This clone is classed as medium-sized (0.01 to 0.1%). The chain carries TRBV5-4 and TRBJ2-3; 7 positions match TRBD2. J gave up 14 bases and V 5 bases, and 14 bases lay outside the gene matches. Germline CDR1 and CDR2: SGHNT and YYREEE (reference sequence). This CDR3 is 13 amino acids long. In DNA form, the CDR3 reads TGTGCCAGCAGGGTTGGAGACCGCGGGAGCGCGTATTTT. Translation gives CASRVGDRGSAYF.

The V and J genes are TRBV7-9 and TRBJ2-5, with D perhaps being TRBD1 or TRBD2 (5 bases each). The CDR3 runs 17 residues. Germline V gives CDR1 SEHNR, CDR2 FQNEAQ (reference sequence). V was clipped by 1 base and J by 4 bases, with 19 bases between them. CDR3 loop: CASSLGERGPSRETQYF. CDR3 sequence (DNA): TGTGCCAGCAGCTTAGGGGAGAGGGGCCCCTCGCGAGAGACCCAGTACTTC.

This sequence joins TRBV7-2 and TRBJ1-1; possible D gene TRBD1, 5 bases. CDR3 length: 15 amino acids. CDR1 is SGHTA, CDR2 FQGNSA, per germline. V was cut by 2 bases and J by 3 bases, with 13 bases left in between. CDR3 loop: CASSLTWDGYTEAFF. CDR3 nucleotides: TGTGCCAGCAGCTTAACGTGGGACGGCTACACTGAAGCTTTCTTT.

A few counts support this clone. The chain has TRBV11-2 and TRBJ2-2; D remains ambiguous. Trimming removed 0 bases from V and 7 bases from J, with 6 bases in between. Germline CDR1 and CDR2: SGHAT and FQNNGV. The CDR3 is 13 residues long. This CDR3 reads CASSLEGGGELFF. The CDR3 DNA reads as TGTGCCAGCAGCTTAGAAGGCGGCGGGGAGCTGTTTTTT.

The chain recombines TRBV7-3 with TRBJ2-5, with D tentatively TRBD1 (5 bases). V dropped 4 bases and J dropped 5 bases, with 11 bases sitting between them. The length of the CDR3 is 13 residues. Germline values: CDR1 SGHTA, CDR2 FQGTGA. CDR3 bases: TGTGCCAGCAGCTACGTCCCAGGGGAGACCCAGTACTTC. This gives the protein CASSYVPGETQYF.

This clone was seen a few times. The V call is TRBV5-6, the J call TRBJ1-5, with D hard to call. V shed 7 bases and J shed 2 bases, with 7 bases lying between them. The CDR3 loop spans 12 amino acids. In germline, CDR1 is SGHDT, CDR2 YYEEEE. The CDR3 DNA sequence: TGTGCCAGCGCTAGGGGCAATCAGCCCCAGCATTTT. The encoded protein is CASARGNQPQHF.